These 6 T cell receptor beta chains were all obtained from the same sample, sequenced in a study of control samples from healthy donors and cancer patients (dated by TCRdb to 2018 to 2021). The receptor library was made with the immunoSEQ multiplex PCR assay. TCRdb carries this immuneACCESS record with in-frame sequences only. Its versions omit some clonotypes, under half of them owing to an unresolved V gene in the studies checked, with the rest unexplained. The sample profile shows about 40,000 clones; 80% to 95% of them were found once. Of the sample, around 3.9% falls within the top ten clones. The material sequenced was blood. These receptors originate from a woman aged 45-60 years in good health.

The V gene is TRBV7-2, the J gene TRBJ2-5; no clear D. The CDR3 contains 12 residues. Trimming removed 4 bases at V and 0 bases at J, with 3 bases between. Per germline, CDR1 SGHTA and CDR2 FQGNSA. In nucleotides, the CDR3 is TGTGCCAGCAGCTGGTACCAAGAGACCCAGTACTTC. Protein product: CASSWYQETQYF.

There are a few counts of this clone. The rearrangement joins TRBV15 to TRBJ1-2, with D hard to call. The CDR3 has 16 amino acids. CDR1 is LNHNV, CDR2 YYDKDF, per germline (reference sequence). V was clipped by 5 bases and J by 3 bases, with 19 bases between them. The DNA for the CDR3 is TGTGCCACCAGCCCCGGGAGGCCACTTTTGGACTATGGCTACACCTTC. Residues: CATSPGRPLLDYGYTF.

The V gene is TRBV6-5, the J gene TRBJ2-3; TRBD2 might be the D (6 bases). The CDR3 has 16 amino acids. Trimming took off 4 bases at V and 0 bases at J, with 14 bases between the two ends. CDR1 is MNHEY, CDR2 SVGAGI, per germline. The CDR3 loop reads CASSFRGTASTDTQYF. Written as DNA, the CDR3 is TGTGCCAGCAGTTTCCGGGGGACTGCTAGCACAGATACGCAGTATTTT.

V usage is TRBV28 and J usage is TRBJ2-7; no clear D. V dropped 6 bases and J dropped 0 bases, with 12 bases sitting between them. The CDR3 is made up of 14 amino acids. In germline, CDR1 is MDHEN, CDR2 SYDVKM. CDR3 in amino acids: CASRKELLSYEQYF. The CDR3 nucleotides are TGTGCCAGCAGAAAGGAGCTGCTCTCCTACGAGCAGTACTTC.

The chain is built from TRBV6-2 or TRBV6-3 and TRBJ1-1; no definite D call. The V gene's germline CDR1 is MNHEY and CDR2 SVGEGT. Between the trimmed V and J ends, which lost 1 base and 5 bases, there was a span of 8 bases. There are 13 residues in the CDR3. The CDR3 DNA reads TGTGCCAGCAGTTACTATACCGTTACTGAAGCTTTCTTT. Protein: CASSYYTVTEAFF.

The chain recombines TRBV7-3 with TRBJ1-2, with D maybe TRBD1 (6 bases). The CDR3 runs 13 residues. Trimming pared 1 base from V and 6 bases from J, leaving 9 bases between. In germline, CDR1 is SGHTA, CDR2 FQGTGA. The CDR3 DNA sequence: TGTGCCAGCAGCTTAAGTCAGGGGAATGGCTACACCTTC. Protein sequence: CASSLSQGNGYTF.